Shown below are 25 T cell receptor beta chains from a single sample sequenced in a study of blood T cell repertoires in COVID-19. Assay used: immunoSEQ multiplex PCR; TCRdb lists only in-frame clones, some missing. The repertoire includes tens of thousands of clones, nearly 90% of them detected once, and about 1.3% sits in the top ten. Material for sequencing was peripheral blood. The origin of the receptors is a man in his sixties with acute or convalescent COVID-19.

V is TRBV11-3 and J is TRBJ2-7; D remains ambiguous. V dropped 2 bases and J dropped 4 bases, with 12 bases sitting between them. Germline-derived CDR1 and CDR2 are SGHNT and YENEEA. The CDR3 consists of 14 residues. The CDR3 DNA reads as TGTGCCAGCAGCTTAATCAGGCCAGAGTACGAGCAGTACTTC. Its translation: CASSLIRPEYEQYF.

This chain links TRBV7-2 with TRBJ2-5; the match to TRBD2 covers 12 bases. The CDR3 length is 17 residues. The V gene end was trimmed by 5 bases and the J gene end by 5 bases; junction bases not matched to a gene: 12. The germline V gene encodes CDR1 SGHTA and CDR2 FQGNSA. As DNA, the CDR3 is TGTGCCAGCAGCCCCAAACTAGCGGGGGGACCACTGGAGACCCAGTACTTC. This codes for CASSPKLAGGPLETQYF.

The chain is built from TRBV5-1 and TRBJ2-3; 10 nucleotides agree with TRBD2. Germline CDR1 reads SGHRS; CDR2 reads YFSETQ. The CDR3 loop spans 14 amino acids. With V trimmed by 4 bases and J by 2 bases, 1 base remained unmatched. The CDR3 loop is CASSTSGVTDTQYF. The CDR3 DNA sequence: TGCGCCAGCAGCACTAGCGGGGTCACAGATACGCAGTATTTT.

The J gene is TRBJ2-1, the V gene TRBV15; 7 nucleotides match TRBD1. This CDR3 is 15 amino acids long. Germline lookup yields CDR1 LNHNV and CDR2 YYDKDF (reference sequence). Losses at the gene ends were 0 bases for V and 4 bases for J; bases not matched to a gene: 3. This CDR3 reads CATSRDRDRYNEQFF. CDR3 coding DNA: TGTGCCACCAGCAGAGATCGGGACAGATACAATGAGCAGTTCTTC.

This clone was seen once. The chain links TRBV7-3 to TRBJ2-5; perhaps TRBD1 as D (6 bases). The CDR3 sequence is 13 residues long. The germline CDR1 and CDR2 sequences are SGHTA and FQGTGA. The V gene lost 8 bases and the J gene lost 4 bases, with 14 bases spanning the gap. CDR3 sequence reads: CASGHGQRETQYF. Written as DNA, the CDR3 is TGTGCCAGCGGGCACGGACAGCGAGAGACCCAGTACTTC.

This clone was counted between two and nine times. The rearrangement uses TRBV6-1 and TRBJ1-2, with D tentatively TRBD1 (5 bases). The germline V and J ends were trimmed by 2 bases and 7 bases, with 17 bases remaining between them. This CDR3 has 15 residues. CDR1 is MNHNS, CDR2 SASEGT, per germline. In DNA form, the CDR3 reads TGTGCCAGCAGTGAATGGGGAGGGCAGGGCGCTGGCTACACCTTC. Protein: CASSEWGGQGAGYTF.

This clone turned up a few times. V and J are TRBV30 and TRBJ2-1, with 8 positions matching TRBD1. Trimming cost V 2 bases and J 9 bases; bases outside gene matches: 15. The CDR3 is 16 residues long. CDR1 is GTSNPN, CDR2 SVGIG, per germline (reference sequence). The CDR3 spells CAWSLKGQGKMFEQFF. The CDR3 nucleotides are TGTGCCTGGAGTCTTAAAGGACAGGGAAAAATGTTTGAGCAGTTCTTC.

The chain links TRBV6-5 to TRBJ2-7; possible D gene TRBD1, 6 bases. The germline CDR1 and CDR2 sequences are MNHEY and SVGAGI. The V end was cut by 5 bases, the J end by 0 bases, with 11 bases between. The CDR3 runs 14 residues. The CDR3 here is CASSPTGPSYEQYF. CDR3 sequence (DNA): TGTGCCAGCAGTCCGACAGGCCCCTCCTACGAGCAGTACTTC.

This clone was seen a single time. The DNA of the CDR3 is TGTGCCAGCAGCGCCTTTCGGACTAGCGGGGAGTTAGATACGCAGTATTTT. This codes for CASSAFRTSGELDTQYF. The chain combines TRBV7-9 with TRBJ2-3; TRBD2 aligns across 12 bases. Trimming cost V 5 bases and J 5 bases; bases outside gene matches: 11. Germline V CDR1 and CDR2: SEHNR, FQNEAQ (reference sequence). This CDR3 has 17 residues. The full variable domain, with the rest looked up from reference TRBV7-9 and TRBJ2-3, is DTGVSQNPRHKITKRGQNVTFRCDPISEHNRLYWYRQTLGQGPEFLTYFQNEAQLEKSRLLSDRFSAERPKGSFSTLEIQRTEQGDSAMYLCASSAFRTSGELDTQYFGPGTRLTVL.

Only a few counts were recorded for this clone. The V and J genes are TRBV25-1 and TRBJ1-6, with D uncertain. Trimming took off 4 bases at V and 7 bases at J, with 8 bases between the two ends. This CDR3 is 13 amino acids long. The germline CDR1 and CDR2 sequences are MGHDK and SYGVNS. As DNA, the CDR3 is TGTGCCAGCAGTGCAAAACAGAATTCACCCCTCCACTTT. Its protein product is CASSAKQNSPLHF. Based on the CDR3 plus reference TRBV25-1 and TRBJ1-6, the full variable domain is EADIYQTPRYLVIGTGKKITLECSQTMGHDKMYWYQQDPGMELHLIHYSYGVNSTEKGDLSSESTVSRIRTEHFPLTLESARPSHTSQYLCASSAKQNSPLHFGNGTRLTVT.

The chain recombines TRBV10-1 with TRBJ1-5, with D hard to call. Trimming left V 0 bases short and J 7 bases short, with 16 bases between. Looked up from germline, CDR1 is WNHNN and CDR2 is SYGVQD (reference sequence). CDR3 length: 16 residues. The DNA of the CDR3 is TGCGCCAGCAGTGAGTCGAACAAGGGAGGTGGACAGCCCCAGCATTTT. Protein: CASSESNKGGGQPQHF.

The chain combines TRBV6-6 with TRBJ1-1; the match to TRBD1 covers 9 bases. CDR1 and CDR2 (germline): MNHNY, SVGAGI (reference sequence). V shed 6 bases and J 6 bases; nucleotides not matched to a gene: 8. The length of the CDR3 is 14 residues. DNA for the CDR3: TGTGCCAGCAGCCGAAGACAGGGGGGCTCTGAAGCTTTCTTT. As protein: CASSRRQGGSEAFF.

J is TRBJ1-2 and V is TRBV5-4; tentative D call: TRBD1 (5 bases). Per the germline V gene, CDR1 is SGHNT and CDR2 is YYREEE (reference sequence). The CDR3 is made up of 15 amino acids. Trimming shortened V by 0 bases and J by 3 bases, and 12 bases separated the two germline ends. CDR3 DNA: TGTGCCAGCAGCTTGGATTTGACAGCACACTATGGCTACACCTTC. It codes for CASSLDLTAHYGYTF.

The chain recombines TRBV6-2 or TRBV6-3 with TRBJ2-3; 8 bases fit TRBD1. CDR1 is MNHEY and CDR2 is SVGEGT in the germline V gene. CDR3 size: 17 residues. Trimming removed 6 bases from V and 2 bases from J; junction bases left unmatched: 13. The CDR3 DNA reads TGTGCCAGCAGCCCTACCCGGACAGGGATACACACAGATACGCAGTATTTT. It translates to CASSPTRTGIHTDTQYF.

The gene calls are TRBV9 and TRBJ2-3, with D tentatively TRBD2 (6 bases). Germline V gene lookup returns CDR1 SGDLS and CDR2 YYNGEE. The CDR3 length is 16 residues. Trimming shortened V by 0 bases and J by 4 bases, and 15 bases separated the two germline ends. Here the CDR3 DNA reads TGTGCCAGCAGCGTAGGCCCTGGAGGGGAAGCAGATACGCAGTATTTT. Amino acids: CASSVGPGGEADTQYF.

V usage is TRBV5-6 and J usage is TRBJ1-2; D is undetermined. Germline lookup yields CDR1 SGHDT and CDR2 YYEEEE. V was clipped by 4 bases and J by 8 bases, with 24 bases between them. CDR3 size: 16 residues. The CDR3 loop reads CASSTRLDARARGYTF. CDR3 bases: TGTGCCAGCAGCACCAGACTAGACGCTAGGGCGCGAGGCTACACCTTC. The whole variable domain, filled in from reference TRBV5-6 and TRBJ1-2, reads DAGVTQSPTHLIKTRGQQVTLRCSPKSGHDTVSWYQQALGQGPQFIFQYYEEEERQRGNFPDRFSGHQFPNYSSELNVNALLLGDSALYLCASSTRLDARARGYTFGSGTRLTVV.

This chain uses TRBV11-2 with TRBJ1-6; 9 nucleotides align to TRBD1. V dropped 6 bases and J dropped 7; count of bases not matched to a gene: 10. The CDR3 loop spans 16 amino acids. Germline V lookup: CDR1 SGHAT, CDR2 FQNNGV. Here the CDR3 DNA reads TGTGCCAGCAGAGATTGGAAGGACAGGGGAAATTCACCCCTCCACTTT. It specifies CASRDWKDRGNSPLHF.

The CDR3 loop reads CSVVRSGNTIYF. The DNA for the CDR3 is TGCAGCGTTGTTCGCTCTGGAAACACCATATATTTT. The J gene is TRBJ1-3, the V gene TRBV29-1; unclear D gene. V dropped 4 bases and J dropped 0 bases, with 4 bases sitting between them. The germline gives CDR1 SQVTM, CDR2 ANQGSEA. This CDR3 region has 12 residues.

The chain has TRBV4-1 and TRBJ1-5; 8 nucleotides line up with TRBD1. CDR3 size: 16 residues. The V segment lost 2 bases and the J segment 4 bases; nucleotides outside the gene matches: 7. Per germline, CDR1 MGHRA and CDR2 YSYEKL. This chain's CDR3 is CASSQQDRGRNQPQHF. In nucleotides, the CDR3 is TGCGCCAGCAGCCAACAAGACAGGGGACGAAATCAGCCCCAGCATTTT.

The rearrangement links TRBV7-9 to TRBJ1-4, with 7 bases lining up with TRBD1. Germline V gene lookup returns CDR1 SEHNR and CDR2 FQNEAQ (reference sequence). The CDR3 is 13 residues long. Trimming took 5 bases from V and 6 from J; bases not matched to a gene: 3. CDR3: CASSLDRDEKLFF. The CDR3 DNA reads TGTGCCAGCAGCCTTGACAGGGATGAAAAACTGTTTTTT.

The chain recombines TRBV9 with TRBJ1-3, with D possibly TRBD1 on 6 matching bases. This CDR3 is 14 amino acids long. Looked up from germline, CDR1 is SGDLS and CDR2 is YYNGEE. V was pared by 2 bases and J by 4 bases, with 10 bases between. CDR3 in amino acids: CASSVRDRGNTIYF. The CDR3, as DNA: TGTGCCAGCAGCGTTCGTGACAGGGGAAACACCATATATTTT.

The CDR3 nucleotides are TGCGCCAGCAGCCAAGAGGTGCAGGGGGCAGGGACCGGGGAGCTGTTTTTT. This gives the protein CASSQEVQGAGTGELFF. This sequence joins TRBV4-1 and TRBJ2-2; 8 nucleotides align to TRBD1. J was trimmed by 5 bases and V by 0 bases; bases with no gene match: 8. This CDR3 region has 17 residues. Per the germline V gene, CDR1 is MGHRA and CDR2 is YSYEKL.

In this sample, this clone turned up a few times. The rearrangement joins TRBV19 to TRBJ1-1, with D tentatively TRBD1 (6 bases). The length of the CDR3 is 14 residues. The V and J ends lost 2 bases and 2 bases respectively, with 9 bases between them. Germline loops: CDR1 LNHDA, CDR2 SQIVND (reference sequence). DNA for the CDR3: TGTGCCAGTAGTATACAACAGGGTAACACTGAAGCTTTCTTT. Its translation: CASSIQQGNTEAFF.

This clone was picked up one time. V and J are TRBV30 and TRBJ2-7; D gene ambiguous. Germline V gene lookup returns CDR1 GTSNPN and CDR2 SVGIG (reference sequence). This CDR3 comprises 12 residues. V dropped 3 bases and J dropped 2 bases, with 8 bases sitting between them. The CDR3 DNA reads as TGTGCCTGGAGGAAAGGAGCCTACGAGCAGTACTTC. This translates into CAWRKGAYEQYF. Full variable domain (remainder filled in from reference TRBV30 and TRBJ2-7): SQTIHQWPATLVQPVGSPLSLECTVEGTSNPNLYWYRQAAGRGLQLLFYSVGIGQISSEVPQNLSASRPQDRQFILSSKKLLLSDSGFYLCAWRKGAYEQYFGPGTRLTVT.

The chain joins TRBV6-5 to TRBJ1-3; D unclear. The V and J ends lost 6 bases and 0 bases respectively, with 9 bases between them. Germline CDR1 reads MNHEY; CDR2 reads SVGAGI. The CDR3 sequence is 14 residues long. In DNA, the CDR3 is TGTGCCAGCAGCGCACAACCCTCTGGAAACACCATATATTTT. It codes for CASSAQPSGNTIYF.